A selection of T cell receptor beta chains follows, all from one sample in a study of follicular helper T cells after annual influenza vaccination. Assay: immunoSEQ multiplex PCR; the TCRdb copy retains only in-frame clones and omits some. The sample lists around 10,000 clones, roughly 80% occurring once. The sequences come from CXCR5+ CD38- circulating T follicular helper cells from blood, collected on the day of influenza vaccination. These receptors originate from an adult who received the influenza vaccine. Each CDR3 is given with its conserved first and last residue. The D gene is left open where the match is weak. Some rows mark clone size as missing; the rest say once, few, many or name a class of expanded clone.

D	V	size	J	CDR3	DNA
NA	TRBV19	NA	TRBJ2-6	CASTDAGPGANVLTF	TGTGCCAGTACCGACGCGGGCCCTGGGGCCAACGTCCTGACTTTC
NA	TRBV6-1	NA	TRBJ1-6	CASSARASESPLHF	TGTGCCAGCAGTGCCCGGGCCTCGGAGTCACCCCTCCACTTT
TRBD2	TRBV30	NA	TRBJ2-3	CAWGRLAVRDTQYF	TGTGCCTGGGGGCGACTAGCGGTGAGGGATACGCAGTATTTT
NA	TRBV6-5	NA	TRBJ1-2	CASSQSSFNYGYTF	TGTGCCAGCAGTCAGTCATCTTTCAACTATGGCTACACCTTC
TRBD2	TRBV5-1	NA	TRBJ2-2	CASSYAGGAGELFF	TGCGCCAGCAGCTACGCCGGGGGGGCCGGGGAGCTGTTTTTT
NA	TRBV5-5	NA	TRBJ1-4	CASSLQGTNEKLFF	TGTGCCAGCAGCTTGCAGGGGACTAATGAAAAACTGTTTTTT
NA	TRBV5-1	NA	TRBJ1-2	CASSPDTGNYGYTF	TGCGCCAGCAGCCCTGATACGGGGAACTATGGCTACACCTTC
NA	TRBV11-1	NA	TRBJ2-2	CASSLGLGGTNGELFF	TGTGCCAGCAGCTTAGGATTGGGGGGAACGAACGGGGAGCTGTTTTTT
NA	TRBV7-2	NA	TRBJ2-7	CASSPPGLGSEQYF	TGTGCCAGCAGTCCACCGGGACTTGGATCCGAGCAGTACTTC
NA	TRBV6-5	few	TRBJ1-1	CASSYSGNMNTEAFF	TGTGCCAGCAGTTACTCGGGCAACATGAACACTGAAGCTTTCTTT
TRBD1	TRBV7-9	NA	TRBJ1-2	CASSSTGGEGGYTF	TGTGCCAGCAGCTCGACAGGGGGCGAGGGTGGCTACACCTTC
TRBD1	TRBV5-1	NA	TRBJ2-2	CASSPGTGDTGELFF	TGCGCCAGCAGCCCAGGGACAGGGGACACCGGGGAGCTGTTTTTT
NA	TRBV5-1	NA	TRBJ2-7	CASSLGRISYEQYF	TGCGCCAGCAGCTTGGGGAGGATATCCTACGAGCAGTACTTC
TRBD2	TRBV10-3	once	TRBJ2-3	CAINPTSGRDTQYF	TGTGCCATCAATCCGACTAGCGGGAGGGATACGCAGTATTTT